This TCR beta chain was documented in a study of cytomegalovirus exposure and HLA in healthy donors. The wider study: For the roughly 400 genotyped donors, around 76% fell within the Caucasian-associated ancestry cluster. The study's findings and limits: The presence/absence work took it that sequencing depth was about the same across donors. In a later analysis, most CMV-associated TCR beta chains appeared HLA-restricted.

Per germline, CDR1 MNHEY and CDR2 SMNVEV (reference sequence). J gave up 6 bases and V 6 bases, and 8 bases lay outside the gene matches. The CDR3 totals 13 residues. On this clone: The antigen remains undetermined.

The study ran its PCR with 60 Vbeta and 13 Jbeta primers. The table came from immunoSEQ multiplex PCR; TCRdb's copy has only in-frame clones and leaves some out. The table shows roughly 140,000 clones, with almost 80% occurring only once. Sequences were obtained from PBMCs. This clonotype was obtained from a male donor in good health and CMV-seronegative. The chain combines TRBV27 with TRBJ2-7; 7 bases match TRBD1. CDR3 coding DNA: TGTGCCAGCAGAAACAGGGGACCTTCCGAGCAGTACTTC. The encoded protein is CASRNRGPSEQYF.